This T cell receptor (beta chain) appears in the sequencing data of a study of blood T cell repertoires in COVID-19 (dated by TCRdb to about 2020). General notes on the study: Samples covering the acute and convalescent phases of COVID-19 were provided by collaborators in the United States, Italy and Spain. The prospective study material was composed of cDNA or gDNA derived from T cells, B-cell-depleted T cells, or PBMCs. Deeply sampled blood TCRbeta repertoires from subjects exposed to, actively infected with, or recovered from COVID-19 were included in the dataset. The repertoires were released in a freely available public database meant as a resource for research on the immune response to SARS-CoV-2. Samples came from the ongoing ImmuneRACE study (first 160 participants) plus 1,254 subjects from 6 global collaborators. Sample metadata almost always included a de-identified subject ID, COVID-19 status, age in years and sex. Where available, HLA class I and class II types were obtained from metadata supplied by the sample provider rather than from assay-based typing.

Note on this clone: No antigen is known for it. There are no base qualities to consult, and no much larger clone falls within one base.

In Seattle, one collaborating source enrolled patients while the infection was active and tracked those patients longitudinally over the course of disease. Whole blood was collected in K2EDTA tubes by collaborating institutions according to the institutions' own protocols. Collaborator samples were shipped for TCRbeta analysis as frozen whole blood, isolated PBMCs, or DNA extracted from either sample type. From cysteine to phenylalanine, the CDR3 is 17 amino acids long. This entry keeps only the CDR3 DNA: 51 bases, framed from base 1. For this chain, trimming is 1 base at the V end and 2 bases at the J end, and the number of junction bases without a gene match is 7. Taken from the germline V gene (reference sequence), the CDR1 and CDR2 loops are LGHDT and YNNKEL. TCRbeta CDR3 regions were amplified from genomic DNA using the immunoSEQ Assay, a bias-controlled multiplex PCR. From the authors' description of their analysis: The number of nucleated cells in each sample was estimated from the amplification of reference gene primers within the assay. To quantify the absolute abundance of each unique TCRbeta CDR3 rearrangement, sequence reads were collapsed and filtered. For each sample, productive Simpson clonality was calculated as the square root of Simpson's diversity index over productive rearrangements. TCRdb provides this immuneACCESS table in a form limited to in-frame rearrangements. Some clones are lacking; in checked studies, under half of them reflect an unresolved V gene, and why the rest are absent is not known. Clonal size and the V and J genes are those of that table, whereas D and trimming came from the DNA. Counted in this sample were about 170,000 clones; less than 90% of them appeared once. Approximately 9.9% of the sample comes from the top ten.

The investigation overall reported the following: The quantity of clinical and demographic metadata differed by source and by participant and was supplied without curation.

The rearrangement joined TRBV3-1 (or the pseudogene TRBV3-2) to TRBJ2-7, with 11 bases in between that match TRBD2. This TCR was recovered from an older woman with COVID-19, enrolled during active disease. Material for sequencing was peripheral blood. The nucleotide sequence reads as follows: TGTGCCAGCAGCCAAGTTTGGACTAGCGGGCGCCCCTACGAGCAGTACTTC. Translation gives CASSQVWTSGRPYEQYF.